The clone carrying this TCR beta chain occurred a few times. Its cognate antigen is unknown. The data were taken from a study of CD8 T cells in ankylosing spondylitis. Study findings and constraints: Seemingly distinctive of ankylosing spondylitis blood was a TCR beta motif formed by eight highly homologous variants.

Each CDR3 protein is one row after TCRdb ran MiXCR on the 5' RACE reads. The sample consists of approximately 35,000 distinct CDR3 sequences, approximately 10% of them appearing once. The CDR3 has 14 amino acids. J was trimmed by 6 bases and V by 5 bases; bases with no gene match: 7. Germline V CDR1 and CDR2: SGHNT, YENEEA. Source material: synovial fluid, either unsorted or a sorted T cell fraction (not recorded which). The V call is TRBV11-3, the J call TRBJ2-3; 8 bases match TRBD2. The receptor's source is a male donor with ankylosing spondylitis. CDR3: CASSAGTSVDTQYF. CDR3 nucleotide sequence: TGTGCCAGCAGCGCCGGGACTAGTGTGGATACGCAGTATTTT.